One sample yielded the 22 T cell receptor beta chains listed below, sequenced in a study of T cell clonotyping in hematopoietic cell transplantation. The data were produced by immunoSEQ multiplex PCR, yet TCRdb's version contains in-frame clones alone and is incomplete. This sample carries about 7,700 clones, about 94% of them seen once, and the ten largest clones take approximately 1.3%. The sequencing here drew on peripheral blood mononuclear cells, taken 30 days after allogeneic stem cell transplant. Source of these receptors: a male patient aged 55 to 70 who had an allogeneic stem cell transplant from an unrelated donor, so T cells may come from the graft donor. Some clones in this sample may be carry-over from other donors' samples.

The chain couples TRBV28 to TRBJ2-1; 8 bases agree with TRBD2. The CDR3 is made up of 16 amino acids. Trimming took 2 bases from V and 8 from J; bases not matched to a gene: 11. Germline CDR1 and CDR2: MDHEN and SYDVKM. The CDR3 region has the DNA TGTGCCAGCAGTTTAGGGATAGCGGGATACAGCGATGAGCAGTTCTTC. This encodes CASSLGIAGYSDEQFF.

This chain connects TRBV30 to TRBJ2-7, with 8 bases that match TRBD2. V lost 1 base and J lost 7; bases outside the gene matches: 6. The CDR3 totals 13 residues. Germline CDR1 reads GTSNPN; CDR2 reads SVGIG (reference sequence). The CDR3 DNA reads TGTGCCTGGAGTGCCGGACTAGCAGGTGAGCAGTACTTC. This translates into CAWSAGLAGEQYF.

This rearrangement joins TRBV27 to TRBJ1-1; no reliable D call. The germline V gene encodes CDR1 MNHEY and CDR2 SMNVEV (reference sequence). CDR3 size: 14 residues. Trimming removed 4 bases at V and 7 bases at J, with 16 bases between. The DNA of the CDR3 is TGTGCCAGCAGTTCACCCCCCGGTACCCGTGAAGCTTTCTTT. Translated, it gives CASSSPPGTREAFF.

The V call is TRBV7-2, the J call TRBJ2-7; D perhaps matches TRBD2 (5 bases). Germline V gives CDR1 SGHTA, CDR2 FQGNSA. Trimming left V 5 bases short and J 3 bases short, with 14 bases between. There are 14 residues in the CDR3. CDR3 region: CASSARSENYEQYF. CDR3 in DNA: TGTGCCAGCAGCGCCCGTAGCGAAAACTACGAGCAGTACTTC.

This clone appeared once. The V call is TRBV4-2, the J call TRBJ2-7, with D perhaps TRBD1 or TRBD2 (5 bases each). Germline lookup yields CDR1 LGHNA and CDR2 YNFKEQ. The CDR3 is 15 amino acids. V was clipped by 3 bases and J by 3 bases, with 15 bases between them. The CDR3 region is CASSQGHGVGYEQYF. CDR3 DNA: TGTGCCAGCAGCCAGGGGCACGGGGTTGGCTACGAGCAGTACTTC.

This rearrangement joins TRBV6-4 to TRBJ2-1, with TRBD1 identical over 8 bases. The trim removed 8 bases at V and 3 bases at J, leaving 9 bases unmatched. CDR1 and CDR2 (germline): MRHNA, SNTAGT. The CDR3 is made up of 15 amino acids. As DNA, the CDR3 is TGTGCCAGCGCAGCCGGGACAGGTGGCTACAATGAGCAGTTCTTC. This gives the protein CASAAGTGGYNEQFF.

This chain connects TRBV11-2 to TRBJ2-7, with a weak D call TRBD1 (6 bases). The CDR3 is 13 residues long. Trimming cost V 5 bases and J 6 bases, with 14 bases left between them. Germline V CDR1 and CDR2: SGHAT, FQNNGV. The CDR3 region is CASSRRQVGEQYF. Written as DNA, the CDR3 is TGTGCCAGCAGCAGAAGACAGGTCGGCGAGCAGTACTTC.

This chain uses TRBV27 with TRBJ2-3; D possibly corresponds to TRBD2 (6 bases). The CDR3 has 16 amino acids. Trimming took off 8 bases at V and 0 bases at J, with 18 bases between the two ends. From germline, CDR1 is MNHEY and CDR2 SMNVEV (reference sequence). DNA for the CDR3: TGTGCCAGCGGGCGGGATCCGAGGGTGAGCACAGATACGCAGTATTTT. Protein: CASGRDPRVSTDTQYF.

The V call is TRBV10-3, the J call TRBJ2-1, with TRBD2 as a possible D gene (6 bases). CDR1 is ENHRY and CDR2 is SYGVKD in the germline V gene. The CDR3 loop spans 14 amino acids. V lost 2 bases, J lost 7 bases, and 12 bases lay in between. This CDR3 reads CAISEGDSWNEQFF. Here the CDR3 DNA reads TGTGCCATCAGTGAGGGGGACTCTTGGAATGAGCAGTTCTTC.

The chain recombines TRBV4-1 with TRBJ2-7; tentative D call: TRBD1 (7 bases). This CDR3 is built from 16 residues. Trimming removed 1 base from V and 3 bases from J, with 16 bases in between. The germline V gene has CDR1 MGHRA and CDR2 YSYEKL. DNA for the CDR3: TGCGCCAGCAGCCAAGGGGGCGGGACAGAAATCTACGAGCAGTACTTC. Protein: CASSQGGGTEIYEQYF.

In this sample, this clone turned up once. The chain links TRBV28 to TRBJ1-4; no clear D gene. The CDR3 has 17 residues. Trimming shortened V by 1 base and J by 2 bases, and 14 bases separated the two germline ends. CDR1 is MDHEN and CDR2 is SYDVKM in the germline V gene. In DNA, the CDR3 is TGTGCCAGCAGTTTATTTTCCGGGCTGGGGACTAATGAAAAACTGTTTTTT. Its translation: CASSLFSGLGTNEKLFF.

The rearrangement joins TRBV19 to TRBJ2-1; 9 nucleotides agree with TRBD2. V was clipped by 0 bases and J by 10 bases; unmatched bases: 10. The germline V gene encodes CDR1 LNHDA and CDR2 SQIVND (reference sequence). The CDR3 runs 16 residues. CDR3 in amino acids: CASSIDAGGALREQFF. The CDR3 nucleotides are TGTGCCAGTAGTATAGATGCGGGGGGGGCCCTTCGAGAGCAGTTCTTC.

The rearrangement uses TRBV9 and TRBJ2-1; 8 bases match TRBD2. Germline lookup yields CDR1 SGDLS and CDR2 YYNGEE. V trimming: 6 bases; J trimming: 6 bases; junction bases outside the gene matches: 11. This CDR3 has 15 residues. CDR3 bases: TGTGCCAGCAATCCCGGGACTAGTAATTTCAATGAGCAGTTCTTC. It specifies CASNPGTSNFNEQFF.

For the CDR3, the DNA is TGTGCCAGCAGTGGACTAGCGGGAGTATCCGAGCAGTACTTC. This translates into CASSGLAGVSEQYF. This rearrangement joins TRBV6-5 to TRBJ2-7, with 13 bases that match TRBD2. V lost 5 bases to trimming and J lost 6 bases; unmatched junction nucleotides: 4. This CDR3 contains 14 residues. Germline loops: CDR1 MNHEY, CDR2 SVGAGI.

This clone came up once. The rearrangement uses TRBV7-2 and TRBJ1-2; D gene unclear. Germline CDR1 reads SGHTA; CDR2 reads FQGNSA. The CDR3 sequence is 15 residues long. Between the trimmed V and J ends, which lost 5 bases and 8 bases, there was a span of 21 bases. CDR3 DNA sequence: TGTGCCAGCAGCCCTCCGGCTCGGGCCGAGGAGGGCTACACCTTC. Translation gives CASSPPARAEEGYTF.

This chain connects TRBV5-4 to TRBJ1-1, with no clear D. CDR3 length: 10 residues. Trimming pared 9 bases from V and 1 base from J, leaving 4 bases between. Germline V lookup: CDR1 SGHNT, CDR2 YYREEE (reference sequence). The CDR3, as DNA: TGTGCCACTTCGAACACTGAAGCTTTCTTT. It codes for CATSNTEAFF.

V is TRBV7-2 and J is TRBJ2-7; 10 bases map to TRBD2. Germline V gene lookup returns CDR1 SGHTA and CDR2 FQGNSA. Unmatched junction bases numbered 7, after V lost 5 bases and J lost 6 bases. The CDR3 extends over 14 amino acids. The CDR3 nucleotides read TGTGCCAGCAGCCGAGCTGGACTAGCGGCCGAGCAGTACTTC. Its translation: CASSRAGLAAEQYF.

The chain combines TRBV25-1 with TRBJ2-7; D is undetermined. The CDR3 covers 13 residues. CDR1 is MGHDK and CDR2 is SYGVNS in the germline V gene. Trimming stripped 3 bases from V and 3 bases from J, with 9 bases between. DNA for the CDR3: TGTGCCAGCAGTGACGGACCATACTACGAGCAGTACTTC. This translates into CASSDGPYYEQYF.

The chain recombines TRBV30 with TRBJ1-2, with D hard to call. CDR3 size: 12 residues. The germline V and J ends were trimmed by 3 bases and 6 bases, with 11 bases remaining between them. The germline CDR1 and CDR2 sequences are GTSNPN and SVGIG (reference sequence). CDR3 coding DNA: TGTGCCTGGAGGGGGAACAGAGATGGCTACACCTTC. Translated, it gives CAWRGNRDGYTF.

J is TRBJ2-7 and V is TRBV7-2; possibly TRBD2 for D (6 bases). The CDR3 runs to 14 residues. Trimming removed 5 bases at V and 1 base at J, with 12 bases between. Germline-derived CDR1 and CDR2 are SGHTA and FQGNSA. The CDR3 nucleotides are TGTGCCAGCAGCCCGTTTAGCGGATCCTACGAGCAGTACTTC. This codes for CASSPFSGSYEQYF.

The rearrangement uses TRBV4-2 and TRBJ2-7; TRBD1 might be the D (6 bases). Germline CDR1 reads LGHNA; CDR2 reads YNFKEQ. The V end was cut by 1 base, the J end by 3 bases, with 16 bases between. The CDR3 sequence is 16 residues long. DNA for the CDR3: TGTGCCAGCAGCCAAGGAATGGGACATGGGCTCTACGAGCAGTACTTC. This encodes CASSQGMGHGLYEQYF.

J is TRBJ2-1 and V is TRBV6-4; D is perhaps TRBD2 (6 bases). Germline V gene data show CDR1 as MRHNA and CDR2 as SNTAGT. The CDR3 totals 15 residues. V shed 4 bases and J shed 2 bases, with 12 bases lying between them. CDR3 in DNA: TGTGCCAGCAGTGTCGAAGTAGCGGCCTACAATGAGCAGTTCTTC. Amino acid sequence: CASSVEVAAYNEQFF.